These T cell receptor beta chains were read from a single sample in a study of T-cell memory formation after mild COVID-19. MiXCR, applied by TCRdb to the 5' RACE reads, yields one record per CDR3 protein. This sample carries about 430,000 distinct CDR3 sequences, roughly a quarter of them seen once, and the ten largest clones take roughly 9.7%. Input material: PBMCs or a T cell subset sorted from them (not recorded which). These receptors all come from an adult woman who had mild COVID-19 (a few samples of this study predate the infection). Cell type and time point are not known. Both conserved end residues are part of each CDR3. D genes are given only for firm matches. The size of a clone is reported for some rows only, either as once, few or many, or as a class for expanded clones.

D gene: TRBD1
J gene: TRBJ1-1
V gene: TRBV7-3
clone size: -
CDR3 DNA: TGTGCCAGCAGCTACGACAGGGTCACTGAAGCTTTCTTT
CDR3 protein: CASSYDRVTEAFF

D gene: TRBD2
J gene: TRBJ2-5
V gene: TRBV2
clone size: medium-sized
CDR3 DNA: TGTGCCAGCAGTGAAGGTCCTAGCGGGGGCCCTCAGTGGACCCAGTACTTC
CDR3 protein: CASSEGPSGGPQWTQYF

D gene: -
J gene: TRBJ1-1
V gene: TRBV20-1
clone size: -
CDR3 DNA: TGCAGTGCTAGAATAGGGCCCGTAGCGGCTTTCTTT
CDR3 protein: CSARIGPVAAFF

D gene: TRBD1
J gene: TRBJ2-1
V gene: TRBV9
clone size: few
CDR3 DNA: TGTGCCAGCAGCGTGCCCGGGACAGGGGACAATGAGCAGTTCTTC
CDR3 protein: CASSVPGTGDNEQFF

D gene: -
J gene: TRBJ2-7
V gene: TRBV6-1
clone size: -
CDR3 DNA: TGTGCCAGCAGTGACTATCCCGAGAGGCAGTACTTC
CDR3 protein: CASSDYPERQYF

D gene: -
J gene: TRBJ2-6
V gene: TRBV6-5
clone size: -
CDR3 DNA: TGTGCCAGCAGTTCCCACTCTGGGGCCAACGTCCTGACTTTC
CDR3 protein: CASSSHSGANVLTF

D gene: -
J gene: TRBJ1-4
V gene: TRBV5-1
clone size: few
CDR3 DNA: TGCGCCAGCAGCTCGGACCGAATTACTAATGAAAAACTGTTTTTT
CDR3 protein: CASSSDRITNEKLFF

D gene: TRBD2
J gene: TRBJ2-1
V gene: TRBV10-3
clone size: -
CDR3 DNA: TGTGCCATAGCGGGGGCTTACAATGAGCAGTTCTTC
CDR3 protein: CAIAGAYNEQFF

D gene: TRBD1
J gene: TRBJ1-2
V gene: TRBV11-3
clone size: -
CDR3 DNA: TGTGCCAGCAGCTTAGACTGGGGGACAGGGGATGATGGCTACACCTTC
CDR3 protein: CASSLDWGTGDDGYTF

D gene: -
J gene: TRBJ1-1
V gene: TRBV5-1
clone size: -
CDR3 DNA: TGCGCCAGCAGCTTGTTTAGTATGAACACTGAAGCTTTCTTT
CDR3 protein: CASSLFSMNTEAFF

D gene: -
J gene: TRBJ1-1
V gene: TRBV5-1
clone size: few
CDR3 DNA: TGCGCCAGCAGTCCTAATAGGGTAACATCGGACACTGAAGCTTTCTTT
CDR3 protein: CASSPNRVTSDTEAFF

D gene: TRBD1
J gene: TRBJ2-7
V gene: TRBV2
clone size: -
CDR3 DNA: TGTGCCAGCAGCGAAAGACAGGGAAGGACCTACGAGCAGTACTTC
CDR3 protein: CASSERQGRTYEQYF

D gene: -
J gene: TRBJ1-1
V gene: TRBV5-1
clone size: few
CDR3 DNA: TGCGCCAGCAGCTTGGGCGCGGGACCCCGGTCGGCTGAAGCTTTCTTT
CDR3 protein: CASSLGAGPRSAEAFF

D gene: TRBD2
J gene: TRBJ2-1
V gene: TRBV14
clone size: -
CDR3 DNA: TGTGCCAGCAGCGGCCCGGGACTAGTCCCTCGTTGGCGTAATGAGCAGTTCTTC
CDR3 protein: CASSGPGLVPRWRNEQFF

D gene: -
J gene: TRBJ2-7
V gene: TRBV7-9
clone size: -
CDR3 DNA: TGTGCCAGCAGCTTTGTCCGTTGGGGAGACCATGGGCAAATGGGGTACGAGCAGTACTTC
CDR3 protein: CASSFVRWGDHGQMGYEQYF

D gene: TRBD2
J gene: TRBJ2-1
V gene: TRBV6-4
clone size: -
CDR3 DNA: TGTGCCAGCAGTGACCGGGGACTAGCCTCGCGCAATGAGCAGTTCTTC
CDR3 protein: CASSDRGLASRNEQFF

D gene: -
J gene: TRBJ2-7
V gene: TRBV24-1
clone size: few
CDR3 DNA: TGTGCCACCAGTGATTCACGGGTGGGACCCTCCTACGAGCAGTACTTC
CDR3 protein: CATSDSRVGPSYEQYF

D gene: TRBD1
J gene: TRBJ2-7
V gene: TRBV15
clone size: -
CDR3 DNA: TGTGCCACCATCTTCCGGGACAGCTCCTACGAGCAGTACTTC
CDR3 protein: CATIFRDSSYEQYF

D gene: TRBD1
J gene: TRBJ2-7
V gene: TRBV7-9
clone size: -
CDR3 DNA: TGTGCCAGCAGCTCCGACAGGGCATCAAGCTCCTACGAGCAGTACTTC
CDR3 protein: CASSSDRASSSYEQYF

D gene: TRBD1
J gene: TRBJ2-7
V gene: TRBV6-5
clone size: -
CDR3 DNA: TGTGCCAGCAGCCGGGACAGCCGGGACGAGCAGTACTTC
CDR3 protein: CASSRDSRDEQYF

D gene: -
J gene: TRBJ2-1
V gene: TRBV7-9
clone size: -
CDR3 DNA: TGTGCCAGCAGCTTAGGTCAATGGGTTGAGCAGTTCTTC
CDR3 protein: CASSLGQWVEQFF

D gene: TRBD1
J gene: TRBJ1-6
V gene: TRBV18
clone size: -
CDR3 DNA: TGTGCCAGCTCACCCGCTACAGAAGGGGGCGCAATCTATTCACCCCTCCACTTT
CDR3 protein: CASSPATEGGAIYSPLHF

D gene: TRBD1
J gene: TRBJ2-4
V gene: TRBV18
clone size: few
CDR3 DNA: TGTGCCAGCTCCCGGGACAGGTCAAAAAACATTCAGTACTTC
CDR3 protein: CASSRDRSKNIQYF

D gene: -
J gene: TRBJ2-7
V gene: TRBV27
clone size: -
CDR3 DNA: TGTGCCAGCAGTCCGCAAGTAGTCGGGGCCTACGAGCAGTACTTC
CDR3 protein: CASSPQVVGAYEQYF

D gene: -
J gene: TRBJ1-5
V gene: TRBV24-1
clone size: -
CDR3 DNA: TGTGCCACCAGTGATTTGACTAGCAATCAGCCCCAGCATTTT
CDR3 protein: CATSDLTSNQPQHF

D gene: TRBD2
J gene: TRBJ2-1
V gene: TRBV24-1
clone size: -
CDR3 DNA: TGTGCCACCGGGGGGGAGAGCTCCTACAATGAGCAGTTCTTC
CDR3 protein: CATGGESSYNEQFF

D gene: -
J gene: TRBJ2-5
V gene: TRBV12-3/TRBV12-4
clone size: -
CDR3 DNA: TGTGCCAGCAGTCCCCAGGGGCTGGTCAAGACCCAGTACTTC
CDR3 protein: CASSPQGLVKTQYF

D gene: TRBD2
J gene: TRBJ2-5
V gene: TRBV14
clone size: -
CDR3 DNA: TGTGCCAGCAGCCACCTGCCGGGGGGACAAGAGACCCAGTACTTC
CDR3 protein: CASSHLPGGQETQYF

D gene: -
J gene: TRBJ1-2
V gene: TRBV20-1
clone size: once
CDR3 DNA: TGCAGTGCTAGAGACGGCAGGGACCTCTATGGCTACACCTTC
CDR3 protein: CSARDGRDLYGYTF

D gene: -
J gene: TRBJ2-7
V gene: TRBV4-3
clone size: -
CDR3 DNA: TGCGCCAGCAGACCGGACTTCAACTCCTACGAGCAGTACTTC
CDR3 protein: CASRPDFNSYEQYF

D gene: -
J gene: TRBJ1-2
V gene: TRBV6-1
clone size: -
CDR3 DNA: TGTGCCAGCAGTGACTCCGGGGCCTTTAACTATGGCTACACCTTC
CDR3 protein: CASSDSGAFNYGYTF

D gene: -
J gene: TRBJ2-5
V gene: TRBV4-3
clone size: -
CDR3 DNA: TGCGCCAGCAGCCAAGAAGGTCCGATAACGGGAGAAGGGATGGAGACCCAGTACTTC
CDR3 protein: CASSQEGPITGEGMETQYF

D gene: TRBD2
J gene: TRBJ2-5
V gene: TRBV7-2
clone size: -
CDR3 DNA: TGTGCCAGCAGCTCAGGACTAGCGGGGGGGAAGACCCAGTACTTC
CDR3 protein: CASSSGLAGGKTQYF

D gene: TRBD1
J gene: TRBJ2-7
V gene: TRBV20-1
clone size: -
CDR3 DNA: TGCAGTGCTAGGGACAGGGGGCACAGCGGGATGGTATCCTACGAGCAGTACTTC
CDR3 protein: CSARDRGHSGMVSYEQYF

D gene: -
J gene: TRBJ2-3
V gene: TRBV5-1
clone size: few
CDR3 DNA: TGCGCCAGCAGCCTACAGGAAACAGATACGCAGTATTTT
CDR3 protein: CASSLQETDTQYF

D gene: TRBD2
J gene: TRBJ2-5
V gene: TRBV20-1
clone size: -
CDR3 DNA: TGCAGTGCTAGAGTCCGGACTAGCGGGAGGGCCCTGGGACCGACCCAGTACTTC
CDR3 protein: CSARVRTSGRALGPTQYF